These 5 T cell receptor beta chains originate from one sample sequenced in a study of blood T cell repertoires in COVID-19. The method was immunoSEQ multiplex PCR; TCRdb's version includes in-frame clones alone and lacks a portion of them. The sample has 210,000 or so clones; 65% to 85% are singletons. What was sequenced was PBMCs or T cells enriched from blood (not recorded which). The source is a woman in her thirties or forties with acute COVID-19.

This chain uses TRBV21-1 with TRBJ1-2; the D call of TRBD1 is as the table states it, not checked on the DNA. TRBV21-1 is a documented pseudogene. This CDR3 contains 16 residues. CDR3 DNA: TGTGCCAGGTTACACAACCGGGACATAGCTAACTATGGCTACACCTTC. It specifies CARLHNRDIANYGYTF.

This chain connects TRBV19 to TRBJ2-2; a possible D gene is TRBD2 (6 bases). The length of the CDR3 is 16 residues. V lost 3 bases, J lost 1 base, and 12 bases lay in between. The V gene's germline CDR1 is LNHDA and CDR2 SQIVND (reference sequence). In DNA, the CDR3 is TGTGCCAGTAGTATTGGGGGGAGCGGGAACACCGGGGAGCTGTTTTTT. Translated: CASSIGGSGNTGELFF.

V usage is TRBV5-6 and J usage is TRBJ2-7, with 11 nucleotides matching TRBD2. The germline gives CDR1 SGHDT, CDR2 YYEEEE. V trimming: 3 bases; J trimming: 9 bases; junction bases outside the gene matches: 14. The CDR3 loop spans 16 amino acids. As DNA, the CDR3 is TGTGCCAGCAGCTGGACGGCTAGCGGGGGGAGGGAGGTGCAGTACTTC. This translates into CASSWTASGGREVQYF.

The rearrangement joins TRBV27 to TRBJ2-3; 8 positions match TRBD1. J gave up 0 bases and V 6 bases, and 14 bases lay outside the gene matches. Germline V lookup: CDR1 MNHEY, CDR2 SMNVEV (reference sequence). The CDR3 totals 18 residues. The CDR3 region is CASSGPDRAELSTDTQYF. The CDR3 region has the DNA TGTGCCAGCAGCGGGCCGGACAGGGCCGAACTTAGCACAGATACGCAGTATTTT.

This chain connects TRBV6-5 to TRBJ2-2; D gene uncertain. The V gene lost 2 bases and the J gene lost 2 bases, with 9 bases spanning the gap. Germline V gives CDR1 MNHEY, CDR2 SVGAGI. This CDR3 contains 15 residues. DNA for the CDR3: TGTGCCAGCAGTTACGACTCGATTAACACCGGGGAGCTGTTTTTT. Encoded protein: CASSYDSINTGELFF.